This entry lists 17 T cell receptor beta chains sequenced from one sample in a study of OX40 agonist ivuxolimab in advanced cancers. Here immunoSEQ multiplex PCR was the method, and the copy in TCRdb shows in-frame clones only, minus some. Here the sample spans roughly 69,000 clones, about 91% being singletons. Sample: CD4+ or CD8+ T cells sorted from blood, taken in a trial of the OX40 agonist ivuxolimab. Receptors originate from an adult with an advanced solid tumor such as melanoma, head and neck, liver or kidney cancer.

The V and J genes are TRBV11-2 and TRBJ2-7; 11 positions agree with TRBD2. With 5 bases clipped from V and 0 bases from J, the junction kept 6 bases outside the gene matches. Germline assignment: CDR1 SGHAT and CDR2 FQNNGV. CDR3 length: 16 residues. CDR3 in DNA: TGTGCCAGCAGCCCCAGTGGACTAGCGGGCTCCTACGAGCAGTACTTC. It encodes CASSPSGLAGSYEQYF.

The genes are TRBV18 and TRBJ2-3; D call uncertain. The CDR3 runs 13 residues. The V and J ends lost 6 bases and 4 bases respectively, with 11 bases between them. CDR1 KGHSH and CDR2 LQKENI come from the germline V gene. The DNA of the CDR3 is TGTGCCAGCTCCATACAGAGGTCAGATACGCAGTATTTT. Protein: CASSIQRSDTQYF.

The rearrangement links TRBV5-1 to TRBJ1-1; D may be TRBD1 (6 bases). This CDR3 comprises 15 residues. Per germline, CDR1 SGHRS and CDR2 YFSETQ. Trimming pared 0 bases from V and 4 bases from J, leaving 13 bases between. The CDR3 DNA follows: TGCGCCAGCAGCTTGGAATCGGGGGCGAGCACTGAAGCTTTCTTT. Residues: CASSLESGASTEAFF.

The chain carries TRBV2 and TRBJ1-4; the D is unclear. The CDR3 totals 12 residues. Per germline, CDR1 SNHLY and CDR2 FYNNEI. V was clipped by 6 bases and J by 13 bases, with 15 bases between them. The chain's CDR3 is CASRNDMPPLFF. As DNA, the CDR3 is TGTGCCAGCAGGAACGATATGCCTCCACTGTTTTTT. Full variable domain (missing parts from reference TRBV2 and TRBJ1-4): EPEVTQTPSHQVTQMGQEVILRCVPISNHLYFYWYRQILGQKVEFLVSFYNNEISEKSEIFDDQFSVERPDGSNFTLKIRSTKLEDSAMYFCASRNDMPPLFFGSGTQLSVL.

This rearrangement joins TRBV5-4 to TRBJ2-3; weak D call: TRBD2 (6 bases). Germline values: CDR1 SGHNT, CDR2 YYREEE (reference sequence). There are 17 residues in the CDR3. V gave up 0 bases and J gave up 1 base, with 15 bases separating them. The CDR3 bases are TGTGCCAGCAGCTTGGGTTTTGTGGGGGGACGCACAGATACGCAGTATTTT. Translation gives CASSLGFVGGRTDTQYF.

The chain has TRBV19 and TRBJ2-1, with 8 positions matching TRBD2. V was pared by 2 bases and J by 6 bases, with 6 bases of the junction left unmatched. The CDR3 totals 15 residues. Germline values: CDR1 LNHDA, CDR2 SQIVND (reference sequence). The CDR3 region is CASSIRTSGPNEQFF. CDR3 DNA: TGTGCCAGTAGTATAAGAACTAGCGGACCCAATGAGCAGTTCTTC.

V usage is TRBV19 and J usage is TRBJ2-1, with 9 positions matching TRBD1. V lost 4 bases, J lost 1 base, and 2 bases stayed unmatched. The CDR3 spans 15 residues. Germline V gene lookup returns CDR1 LNHDA and CDR2 SQIVND (reference sequence). CDR3: CASSTDRGSYNEQFF. CDR3 nucleotide sequence: TGTGCCAGTAGTACCGACAGGGGGTCCTACAATGAGCAGTTCTTC.

V usage is TRBV19 and J usage is TRBJ1-2; D perhaps matches TRBD1 (6 bases). This CDR3 comprises 17 residues. V lost 4 bases to trimming and J lost 4 bases, with 22 bases between them. Germline V gene data show CDR1 as LNHDA and CDR2 as SQIVND (reference sequence). CDR3 sequence: CASSTSLGGAGSYGYTF. The CDR3 DNA reads as TGTGCCAGTAGTACCTCCCTGGGGGGGGCTGGTAGCTATGGCTACACCTTC.

The rearrangement links TRBV5-1 to TRBJ1-2; D is unresolved. The CDR3 has 15 residues. Germline V lookup: CDR1 SGHRS, CDR2 YFSETQ. Trimming took off 0 bases at V and 4 bases at J, with 13 bases between the two ends. CDR3 sequence reads: CASSLATGSGYGYTF. The DNA for the CDR3 is TGCGCCAGCAGCTTGGCGACGGGTTCGGGCTATGGCTACACCTTC.

This clone was seen a few times. Other DNA sequences in this specimen translate into the identical CDR3. The chain joins TRBV5-1 to TRBJ1-1, with a tentative D call TRBD1 (6 bases). V shed 4 bases and J shed 1 base, with 11 bases lying between them. Germline V gene sequence: CDR1 SGHRS, CDR2 YFSETQ. The CDR3 is 14 residues long. CDR3 DNA: TGCGCCAGCAGCCCCTCGACAGGGAACACTGAAGCTTTCTTT. Translated: CASSPSTGNTEAFF. The variable domain in full, with the rest retrieved from reference TRBV5-1 and TRBJ1-1, is KAGVTQTPRYLIKTRGQQVTLSCSPISGHRSVSWYQQTPGQGLQFLFEYFSETQRNKGNFPGRFSGRQFSNSRSEMNVSTLELGDSALYLCASSPSTGNTEAFFGQGTRLTVV.

V gene TRBV6-4 combines with J gene TRBJ1-1, with unresolved D. This CDR3 has 15 amino acids. Germline loops: CDR1 MRHNA, CDR2 SNTAGT. Trimming stripped 2 bases from V and 4 bases from J, with 14 bases between. CDR3 sequence: CASSDPKGICTEAFF. CDR3 DNA: TGTGCCAGCAGTGACCCTAAGGGAATTTGCACTGAAGCTTTCTTT.

The chain has TRBV11-3 and TRBJ2-1; TRBD2 is a possible D gene (6 bases). CDR3 size: 15 residues. V lost 1 base, J lost 12 bases, and 19 bases lay in between. CDR1 SGHNT and CDR2 YENEEA come from the germline V gene. The DNA of the CDR3 is TGTGCCAGCAGCTTAGGGGGGGTAGCCCCGCGGGGGCAGTTCTTC. As protein: CASSLGGVAPRGQFF.

This chain joins TRBV30 and TRBJ1-5; D perhaps matches TRBD1 (5 bases). The ends were cut back, 5 bases at V and 4 bases at J, with 15 bases in the middle. Germline V lookup: CDR1 GTSNPN, CDR2 SVGIG (reference sequence). The CDR3 totals 14 residues. The CDR3 loop is CAWDHGTGNQPQHF. In nucleotides, the CDR3 is TGTGCCTGGGACCACGGGACGGGGAATCAGCCCCAGCATTTT.

V gene TRBV7-2 combines with J gene TRBJ2-3; 10 nucleotides align to TRBD2. V shed 5 bases and J 3 bases; nucleotides not matched to a gene: 2. In germline, CDR1 is SGHTA, CDR2 FQGNSA. This CDR3 comprises 14 residues. CDR3 protein: CASSKGLATDTQYF. In DNA form, the CDR3 reads TGTGCCAGCAGCAAGGGACTAGCGACAGATACGCAGTATTTT.

V gene TRBV14 combines with J gene TRBJ2-5; 12 nucleotides agree with TRBD2. There are 17 residues in the CDR3. V was clipped by 1 base and J by 4 bases; unmatched bases: 7. Germline loops: CDR1 SGHDN, CDR2 FVKESK. The CDR3 DNA reads as TGTGCCAGCAGCCAAGGATCGACTAGCGGGGGTGGAGAGACCCAGTACTTC. Translation: CASSQGSTSGGGETQYF.

The rearrangement uses TRBV2 and TRBJ2-3; tentative D call: TRBD2 (5 bases). This CDR3 has 16 residues. Germline loops: CDR1 SNHLY, CDR2 FYNNEI. The V end was cut by 1 base, the J end by 3 bases, with 14 bases between. The CDR3 is CASSEDTGYRTDTQYF. The CDR3 bases are TGTGCCAGCAGTGAAGACACGGGGTATAGGACAGATACGCAGTATTTT.

The chain carries TRBV5-6 and TRBJ2-3; 9 nucleotides line up with TRBD1. Germline CDR1 reads SGHDT; CDR2 reads YYEEEE. The CDR3 length is 17 residues. J lost 3 bases, V lost 0 bases, and 8 bases had no gene match. CDR3 residues: CASSLGGPTGGTDTQYF. In DNA, the CDR3 is TGTGCCAGCAGCTTGGGGGGCCCGACAGGGGGGACAGATACGCAGTATTTT.